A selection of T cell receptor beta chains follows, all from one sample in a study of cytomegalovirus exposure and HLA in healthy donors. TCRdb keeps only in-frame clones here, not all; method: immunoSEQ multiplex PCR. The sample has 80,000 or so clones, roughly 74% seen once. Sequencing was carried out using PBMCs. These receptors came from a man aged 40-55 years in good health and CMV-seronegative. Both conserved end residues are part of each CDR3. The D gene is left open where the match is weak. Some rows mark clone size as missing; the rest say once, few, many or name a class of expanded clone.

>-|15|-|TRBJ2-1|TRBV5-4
TGTGCCAGCAGCTTGTCAATGGCCGCGGAGGATGAGCAGTTCTTC
CASSLSMAAEDEQFF
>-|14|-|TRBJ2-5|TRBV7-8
TGTGCCAGCAGCTTGGGCCCGTTAAAAGAGACCCAGTACTTC
CASSLGPLKETQYF
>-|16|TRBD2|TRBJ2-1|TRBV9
TGTGCCAGCAGCGATACCGGGACTAGCGGCTACAATGAGCAGTTCTTC
CASSDTGTSGYNEQFF
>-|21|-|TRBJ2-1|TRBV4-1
TGCGCCAGCAGCCAAGGGCGATCTTGGGAAGGAAAAGGAAAAGGGGACAATGAGCAGTTCTTC
CASSQGRSWEGKGKGDNEQFF
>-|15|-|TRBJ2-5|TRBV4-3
TGCGCCAGCAGCCTTTCACGTAGCGGACGGGAGACCCAGTACTTC
CASSLSRSGRETQYF
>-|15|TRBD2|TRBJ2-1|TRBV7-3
TGTGCCAGCAGCCTGGGACTAGCGGGGGTCAATGAGCAGTTCTTC
CASSLGLAGVNEQFF
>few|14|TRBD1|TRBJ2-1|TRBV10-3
TGTGCCATCAGTGAGGCACAGGGGTACAATGAGCAGTTCTTC
CAISEAQGYNEQFF
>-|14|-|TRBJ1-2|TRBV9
TGTGCCAGCAGCGTAGATCCCGGGTCGGATGGCTACACCTTC
CASSVDPGSDGYTF
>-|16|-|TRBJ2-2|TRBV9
TGTGCCAGCAGCGTAGTGGCAGGAATTAACACCGGGGAGCTGTTTTTT
CASSVVAGINTGELFF
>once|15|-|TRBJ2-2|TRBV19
TGTGCCAGTAGTATACAGGGGTCGAACACCGGGGAGCTGTTTTTT
CASSIQGSNTGELFF
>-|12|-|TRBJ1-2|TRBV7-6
TGTGCCAGCAGCCCGCGAGCAGGCGGCTACACCTTC
CASSPRAGGYTF
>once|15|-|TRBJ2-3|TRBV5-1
TGCGCCAGCAGCTCACAGCAGGGGCGCACAGATACGCAGTATTTT
CASSSQQGRTDTQYF
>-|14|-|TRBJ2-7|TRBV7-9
TGTGCCAGCAGCCATAAGGGCGGGGATTACGAGCAGTACTTC
CASSHKGGDYEQYF
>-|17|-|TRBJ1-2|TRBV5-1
TGCGCCAGCAGCTTGGATGTTGTGGGGGCGTTGGACTATGGCTACACCTTC
CASSLDVVGALDYGYTF
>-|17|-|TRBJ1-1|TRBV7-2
TGTGCCAGCAGCCTTAGGGGTTCGACATATCTGAACACTGAAGCTTTCTTT
CASSLRGSTYLNTEAFF
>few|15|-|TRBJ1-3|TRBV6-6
TGTGCCAGCACCCTCCCAGGGGCTGGTGGAAACACCATATATTTT
CASTLPGAGGNTIYF
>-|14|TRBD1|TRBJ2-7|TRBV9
TGTGCCAGCAGCTTCGGGACAGGGAACAACGAGCAGTACTTC
CASSFGTGNNEQYF
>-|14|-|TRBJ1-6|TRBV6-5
TGTGCCAGCAGTCGCCAGGGGTTCGGATCACCCCTCCACTTT
CASSRQGFGSPLHF
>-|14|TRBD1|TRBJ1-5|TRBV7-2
TGTGCCAGCAGCGGACAGGGTTCATACCAGCCCCAGCATTTT
CASSGQGSYQPQHF
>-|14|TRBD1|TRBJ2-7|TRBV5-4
TGTGCCAGCAGCTCCGGGACAGGCTACTACGAGCAGTACTTC
CASSSGTGYYEQYF
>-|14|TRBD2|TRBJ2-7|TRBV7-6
TGTGCCAGCAGCCCCTCTCGCGGGAGCTACGAGCAGTACTTC
CASSPSRGSYEQYF
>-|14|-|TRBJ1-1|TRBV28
TGTGCCAGCAGTCCACAGGGTCGGAACACTGAAGCTTTCTTT
CASSPQGRNTEAFF
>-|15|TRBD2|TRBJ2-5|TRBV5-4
TGTGCCAGCAGCCTTAACGGGGGGGGGAGGGAGACCCAGTACTTC
CASSLNGGGRETQYF
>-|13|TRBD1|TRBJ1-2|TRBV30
TGTGCCTGGAGTGCCCTCGACAGGGGTGGCTACACCTTC
CAWSALDRGGYTF
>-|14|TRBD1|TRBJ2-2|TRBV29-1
TGCAGCGCTACCGGGACAGGGGTCACCGGGGAGCTGTTTTTT
CSATGTGVTGELFF
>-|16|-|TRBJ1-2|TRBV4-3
TGCGCCAGCAGCCAAGGAGTGGGGGGAACTAACTATGGCTACACCTTC
CASSQGVGGTNYGYTF
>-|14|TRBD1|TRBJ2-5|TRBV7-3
TGTGCCAGCAGCCGCTACGGACAGGGCACGACCCAGTACTTC
CASSRYGQGTTQYF
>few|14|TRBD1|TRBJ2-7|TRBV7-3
TGTGCCAGCAGCTTAACGTACAGGGGCTACGAGCAGTACTTC
CASSLTYRGYEQYF
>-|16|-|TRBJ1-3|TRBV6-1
TGTGCCAGCAGTGAAGCGCCAGGGGTGACTGGAAACACCATATATTTT
CASSEAPGVTGNTIYF
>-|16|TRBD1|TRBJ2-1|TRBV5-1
TGCGCCAGCAGCGGCGGGACAGGGGGAACCTACAATGAGCAGTTCTTC
CASSGGTGGTYNEQFF
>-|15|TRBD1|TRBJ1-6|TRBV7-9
TGTGCCAGCAGCTTACTCGGGACAGGGATAACGCGGCTCCACTTT
CASSLLGTGITRLHF
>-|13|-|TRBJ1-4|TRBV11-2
TGTGCCAGCAGCCGGAGGAGGGATGAAAAACTGTTTTTT
CASSRRRDEKLFF
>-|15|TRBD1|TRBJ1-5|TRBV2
TGTGCCAGCAGGGACTTGACAGGGGGGAATCAGCCCCAGCATTTT
CASRDLTGGNQPQHF
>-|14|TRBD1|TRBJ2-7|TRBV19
TGTGCCAGTAGACGGACAGGGTTGGACTACGAGCAGTACTTC
CASRRTGLDYEQYF
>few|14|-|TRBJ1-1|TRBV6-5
TGTGCCAGTTTCGGGACTTTTACGAACACTGAAGCTTTCTTT
CASFGTFTNTEAFF
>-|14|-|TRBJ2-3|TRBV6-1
TGTGCCAGCAGTCCAGGGTCGTTCACAGATACGCAGTATTTT
CASSPGSFTDTQYF
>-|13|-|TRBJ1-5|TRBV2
TGTGCCAGCAGACAGTCTAGCAATCAGCCCCAGCATTTT
CASRQSSNQPQHF
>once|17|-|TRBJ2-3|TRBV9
TGTGCCAGCAGCGGAAGTTCCCTACAGGAAGCATGGGATACGCAGTATTTT
CASSGSSLQEAWDTQYF
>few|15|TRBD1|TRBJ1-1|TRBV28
TGTGCCAGCAGTCCGGGACAGTGGGCGAACACTGAAGCTTTCTTT
CASSPGQWANTEAFF
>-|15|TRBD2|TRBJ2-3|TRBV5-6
TGTGCCAGCAGCCACCTAGCGGGGAGCACAGATACGCAGTATTTT
CASSHLAGSTDTQYF
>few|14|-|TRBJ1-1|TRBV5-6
TGTGCCAGCAGCTTGCGCGGGATATGGACTGAAGCTTTCTTT
CASSLRGIWTEAFF
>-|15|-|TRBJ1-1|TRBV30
TGTGCCTGGAGTGTACGGGTAGGATTCGTCTCTGAAGCTTTCTTT
CAWSVRVGFVSEAFF
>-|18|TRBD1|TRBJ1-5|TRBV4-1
TGCGCCAGCAGCCAACACGGACAGGGAGGTAGAAGCAATCAGCCCCAGCATTTT
CASSQHGQGGRSNQPQHF
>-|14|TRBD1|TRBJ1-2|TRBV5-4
TGTGCCAGCAGCGGGACAGGGGCTGTCTATGGCTACACCTTC
CASSGTGAVYGYTF
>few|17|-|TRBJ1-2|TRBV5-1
TGCGCCAGCAGCTTGGAGTCAGGGAAAAGCCTTAACTATGGCTACACCTTC
CASSLESGKSLNYGYTF
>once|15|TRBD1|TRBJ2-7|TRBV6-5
TGTGCCAGCAGACGGACCCCGGACAGGACCTACGAGCAGTACTTC
CASRRTPDRTYEQYF
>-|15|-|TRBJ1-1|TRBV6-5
TGTCCCAGCAGTTCATCACTGCTCATGAACACTGAAGCTTTCTTT
CPSSSSLLMNTEAFF
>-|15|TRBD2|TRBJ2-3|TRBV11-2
TGTGCCAGCAGCCTAGGGACTAGCGGATTAAATACGCAGTATTTT
CASSLGTSGLNTQYF
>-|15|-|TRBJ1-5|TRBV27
TGTGCCAGCAGTTCCGGGACAAGTAGCAATCAGCCCCAGCATTTT
CASSSGTSSNQPQHF
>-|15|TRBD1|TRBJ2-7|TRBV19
TGTGCCAGTATCGTTGGACAGGACCGCTCCTACGAGCAGTACTTC
CASIVGQDRSYEQYF